This entry is about one T cell receptor beta chain. What it binds is unknown. The naive CD8 subset, CD45RO-negative cells positively selected for CCR7, excluded terminally differentiated effector memory CD45RA+ cells. The authors distributed each subset's genomic DNA evenly over several immunoSEQ plates. Using 200 ng DNA, roughly 33,000 T cell genomes, the sorted-subset replicate PCRs were run. TCRdb's copy holds only in-frame clones and misses some; the assay was immunoSEQ multiplex PCR. The top ten hold around 1.7% of the sample, which has around 2.1 million clones, around 93% seen once. The sample is drawn from a study of shared clonotypes between healthy human individuals. Study background: The plates for each donor numbered three CD4 naive, three CD4 memory, two CD8 naive and one CD8 memory.

Study results and caveats: At large depth, rarefaction still showed sorted-subset sequencing to be incomplete.

Trimming pared 7 bases from V and 5 bases from J, leaving 5 bases between. Per germline, CDR1 SEHNR and CDR2 FQNEAQ (reference sequence). The CDR3 length is 11 residues. J is TRBJ1-4 and V is TRBV7-9, with no clear D. The sequencing sample was made of naive CD8+ T cells from PBMCs. This TCR came from a young man in good health. Some clones in this sample may be carry-over from other donors' samples. CDR3 protein: CASTLNEKLFF. In nucleotides, the CDR3 is TGTGCCAGCACCTTGAATGAAAAACTGTTTTTT.